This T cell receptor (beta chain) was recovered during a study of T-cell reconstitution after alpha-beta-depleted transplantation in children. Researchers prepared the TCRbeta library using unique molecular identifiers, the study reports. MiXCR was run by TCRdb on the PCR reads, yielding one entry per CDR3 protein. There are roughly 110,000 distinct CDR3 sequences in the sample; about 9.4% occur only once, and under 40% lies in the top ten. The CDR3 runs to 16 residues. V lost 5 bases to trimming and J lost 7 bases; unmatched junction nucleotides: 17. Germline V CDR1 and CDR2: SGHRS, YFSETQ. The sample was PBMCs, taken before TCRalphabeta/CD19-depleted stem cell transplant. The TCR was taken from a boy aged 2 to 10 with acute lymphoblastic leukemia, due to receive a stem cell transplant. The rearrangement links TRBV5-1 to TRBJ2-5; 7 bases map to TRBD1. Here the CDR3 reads CASSLYDVGQTRTQYF. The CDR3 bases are TGCGCCAGCAGTTTATATGATGTGGGACAGACGCGGACCCAGTACTTC.